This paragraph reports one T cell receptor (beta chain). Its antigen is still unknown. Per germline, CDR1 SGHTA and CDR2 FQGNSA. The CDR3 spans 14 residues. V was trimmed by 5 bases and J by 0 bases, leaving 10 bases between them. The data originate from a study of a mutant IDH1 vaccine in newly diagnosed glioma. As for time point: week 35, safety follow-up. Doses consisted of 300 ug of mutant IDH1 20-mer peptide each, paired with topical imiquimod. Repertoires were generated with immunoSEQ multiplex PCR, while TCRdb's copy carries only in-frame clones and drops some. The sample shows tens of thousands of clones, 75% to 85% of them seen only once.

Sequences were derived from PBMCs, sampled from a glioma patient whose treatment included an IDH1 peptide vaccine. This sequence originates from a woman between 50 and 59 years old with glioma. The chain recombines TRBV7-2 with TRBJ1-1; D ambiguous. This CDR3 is CASSVGFMNTEAFF. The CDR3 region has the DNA TGTGCCAGCAGCGTCGGTTTCATGAACACTGAAGCTTTCTTT.